These 9 T cell receptor beta chains came from one sample sequenced in a study of T cells in Graves' hyperthyroidism and ophthalmopathy. Researchers took RNA transcripts and amplified the TCR beta CDR3 regions from them. The HTBI primer set was used in a first-round RT-PCR of the TCR CDR3. TCRdb passed the multiplex PCR reads through MiXCR, listing each CDR3 protein once. This sample has 450,000 to 650,000 distinct CDR3 sequences, with around 14% found just once. Material: blood. These receptors were collected from a young woman with Graves' ophthalmopathy.

This clonotype occurred many times. The rearrangement links TRBV6-2 or TRBV6-3 to TRBJ2-1; possibly TRBD1 for D (6 bases). V was clipped by 0 bases and J by 0 bases, with 6 bases between them. Germline V gene data show CDR1 as MNHEY and CDR2 as SVGEGT. CDR3 length: 15 residues. CDR3 nucleotides: TGTGCCAGCAGTTACTCGGACAGCTCCTACAATGAGCAGTTCTTC. Amino acids: CASSYSDSSYNEQFF.

This clonotype came up many times. The chain uses TRBV28 and TRBJ2-1, with D possibly matching TRBD1 (6 bases). The CDR3 runs 13 residues. Germline V gene sequence: CDR1 MDHEN, CDR2 SYDVKM. Trimming stripped 3 bases from V and 7 bases from J, with 10 bases between. The CDR3: CASSFEGDNEQFF. The CDR3 DNA reads as TGTGCCAGCAGTTTTGAGGGGGATAATGAGCAGTTCTTC.

This sequence joins TRBV28 and TRBJ2-6; 11 bases are shared with TRBD1. Trimming cost V 5 bases and J 1 base; bases outside gene matches: 7. Germline CDR1 reads MDHEN; CDR2 reads SYDVKM. The CDR3 has 18 residues. The CDR3 here is CASSAIRDRGSGANVLTF. The CDR3 DNA sequence: TGTGCCAGCAGTGCAATCCGGGACAGGGGGTCTGGGGCCAACGTCCTGACTTTC.

This clonotype showed up many times. CDR3 amino acids: CASSSPGRSYEQYF. The CDR3 DNA reads as TGCGCCAGCAGCTCCCCTGGACGGTCCTACGAGCAGTACTTC. V and J are TRBV5-1 and TRBJ2-7, with D uncertain. This CDR3 has 14 amino acids. Germline V gene lookup returns CDR1 SGHRS and CDR2 YFSETQ. Trimming left V 3 bases short and J 1 base short, with 11 bases between.

The chain links TRBV20-1 to TRBJ2-1; 12 bases agree with TRBD2. The length of the CDR3 is 17 residues. Looked up from germline, CDR1 is DFQATT and CDR2 is SNEGSKA (reference sequence). V shed 0 bases, J shed 4 bases, and the junction held 7 bases outside the gene matches. DNA for the CDR3: TGCAGTGCTAGAGATTTGGCCCTAGCGGGAGGGTACAATGAGCAGTTCTTC. This sequence encodes CSARDLALAGGYNEQFF.

This clonotype was detected only a few times. The chain couples TRBV9 to TRBJ1-4, with 7 bases lining up with TRBD1. The V gene end was trimmed by 3 bases and the J gene end by 7 bases; junction bases not matched to a gene: 6. This CDR3 has 14 amino acids. Germline CDR1 is SGDLS and CDR2 is YYNGEE. CDR3 in amino acids: CASSAGTVGEKLFF. Here the CDR3 DNA reads TGTGCCAGCAGCGCCGGGACAGTTGGTGAAAAACTGTTTTTT. Looking up the rest from reference TRBV9 and TRBJ1-4 gives the full variable domain: DSGVTQTPKHLITATGQRVTLRCSPRSGDLSVYWYQQSLDQGLQFLIQYYNGEERAKGNILERFSAQQFPDLHSELNLSSLELGDSALYFCASSAGTVGEKLFFGSGTQLSVL.

This chain uses TRBV5-5 with TRBJ2-3; 14 positions agree with TRBD2. J gave up 5 bases and V 4 bases, and 9 bases lay outside the gene matches. This CDR3 comprises 17 residues. CDR1 and CDR2 (germline): SGHKS, YYEKEE (reference sequence). CDR3 in DNA: TGTGCCAGCAGCGTAGGACTAGCGGGAGGTTTTGGAGATACGCAGTATTTT. Protein: CASSVGLAGGFGDTQYF.

This clonotype showed up many times. The CDR3 sequence: CASSLPQGDPEAFF. The CDR3 DNA sequence: TGTGCCAGCAGTTTACCCCAGGGGGACCCTGAAGCTTTCTTT. The chain links TRBV28 to TRBJ1-1; 7 bases fit TRBD1. Unmatched junction bases numbered 6, after V lost 2 bases and J lost 6 bases. CDR3 size: 14 residues. The germline gives CDR1 MDHEN, CDR2 SYDVKM.

This chain connects TRBV18 to TRBJ2-5; perhaps TRBD2 as D (6 bases). The CDR3 runs 15 residues. Per the germline V gene, CDR1 is KGHSH and CDR2 is LQKENI. V lost 3 bases and J lost 2, with 13 bases in between. CDR3 nucleotide sequence: TGTGCCAGCTCACCCCGGGGGTCGGGTCAAGAGACCCAGTACTTC. Translation: CASSPRGSGQETQYF.